This TCR beta chain was recorded in a study of CD8+CD57+ T cells in acquired aplastic anemia. For the study at large: Sorting CD4+ and CD8+ cells gave DNA averaging around 3 ug. Study conclusions and caveats: Patients and controls had in common twenty-nine CD8+ CDR3 sequences.

This CDR3 spans 16 amino acids. V dropped 3 bases and J dropped 0 bases, with 9 bases sitting between them. This clonotype was counted between two and nine times. Its antigen is currently unknown. By flow cytometry, patients selected for sequencing had shown an expansion of CD8+CD57+ cells. Researchers used genomic DNA as the template to profile TCR beta VDJ and CDR3. Each CDR3 protein gets one entry after TCRdb re-called the reads with MiXCR. The sample has around 430,000 distinct CDR3 sequences, approximately 32% seen once. The sequencing sample was made of sorted CD4+, CD8+, or CD8+CD57+ T cells (not recorded which) from PBMCs. The rearrangement joins TRBV12-3 or TRBV12-4 to TRBJ1-6; D unresolved. This clonotype was sampled from a human donor with aplastic anemia. The CDR3 DNA reads as TGTGCCAGCAGTTTCTCGGTAATCTCCTATAATTCACCCCTCCACTTT. Its translation: CASSFSVISYNSPLHF.